A single sample gave rise to the 23 T cell receptor beta chains below, sequenced in a study of control samples from healthy donors and cancer patients (TCRdb year 2020). The library was made by the immunoSEQ multiplex PCR assay. In TCRdb, the immuneACCESS table is reduced to in-frame sequences with V and J assigned. These tables do not hold every clone; where another copy was compared, an unresolved V gene accounts for under half, and the others remain unexplained. This sample holds about 61,000 clones; around 87% were observed only once. The ten top clones hold less than 7% of the sample. Sequences were obtained from PBMCs. The receptors stem from a man in his 60s with colorectal cancer.

J is TRBJ2-1 and V is TRBV7-3, with unresolved D. The germline gives CDR1 SGHTA, CDR2 FQGTGA. Trimming pared 2 bases from V and 9 bases from J, leaving 17 bases between. The CDR3 is 15 residues long. The DNA for the CDR3 is TGTGCCAGCAGCTTAGGCTCTGCGGCTCCACCTGAGCAGTTCTTC. This codes for CASSLGSAAPPEQFF. The variable domain in full, completed from reference TRBV7-3 and TRBJ2-1, reads GAGVSQTPSNKVTEKGKYVELRCDPISGHTALYWYRQSLGQGPEFLIYFQGTGAADDSGLPNDRFFAVRPEGSVSTLKIQRTERGDSAVYLCASSLGSAAPPEQFFGPGTRLTVL.

The chain couples TRBV9 to TRBJ2-3, with D uncertain. V lost 7 bases to trimming and J lost 2 bases, with 5 bases between them. The CDR3 loop spans 11 amino acids. The germline V gene encodes CDR1 SGDLS and CDR2 YYNGEE. The CDR3 nucleotides are TGTGCCAGCGGCACCACAGATACGCAGTATTTT. Protein: CASGTTDTQYF.

The chain carries TRBV15 and TRBJ2-7; D remains unclear. CDR1 is LNHNV, CDR2 YYDKDF, per germline (reference sequence). V gave up 0 bases and J gave up 3 bases, with 15 bases separating them. This CDR3 has 16 residues. The CDR3 protein is CATSRDGLGGYYEQYF. As DNA, the CDR3 is TGTGCCACCAGCAGAGATGGATTGGGCGGCTACTACGAGCAGTACTTC.

The rearrangement links TRBV5-6 to TRBJ1-3; D unresolved. Trimming pared 6 bases from V and 0 bases from J, leaving 13 bases between. Germline V gene sequence: CDR1 SGHDT, CDR2 YYEEEE. The CDR3 totals 15 residues. DNA of the CDR3: TGTGCCAGCAACAAAAAAGACTACTCTGGAAACACCATATATTTT. Amino acids: CASNKKDYSGNTIYF. The variable domain in full, with the rest retrieved from reference TRBV5-6 and TRBJ1-3, is DAGVTQSPTHLIKTRGQQVTLRCSPKSGHDTVSWYQQALGQGPQFIFQYYEEEERQRGNFPDRFSGHQFPNYSSELNVNALLLGDSALYLCASNKKDYSGNTIYFGEGSWLTVV.

V is TRBV5-6 and J is TRBJ2-2; D is unclear. CDR3 length: 16 residues. CDR1 is SGHDT, CDR2 YYEEEE, per germline. V lost 0 bases and J lost 0, with 9 bases in between. CDR3 coding DNA: TGTGCCAGCAGCTTGGCGACGCCCGCGAACACCGGGGAGCTGTTTTTT. This sequence encodes CASSLATPANTGELFF.

A single count supports this clone. V gene TRBV19 combines with J gene TRBJ1-3, with D possibly being TRBD1 (5 bases). CDR1 is LNHDA and CDR2 is SQIVND in the germline V gene (reference sequence). The CDR3 extends over 17 amino acids. V was pared by 4 bases and J by 9 bases, with 25 bases between. The CDR3 region is CASSSLGTGITRGTIYF. The CDR3 nucleotides read TGTGCCAGTAGTAGCCTCGGGACCGGGATAACCCGAGGCACCATATATTTT.

This clone has only a few counts. The rearrangement joins TRBV5-5 to TRBJ2-1; D might be TRBD2 (5 bases). Germline values: CDR1 SGHKS, CDR2 YYEKEE (reference sequence). CDR3 length: 12 amino acids. The V end was cut by 2 bases, the J end by 10 bases, with 10 bases between. The CDR3 spells CASSFRGEEQFF. The CDR3 DNA sequence: TGTGCCAGCAGCTTCCGGGGTGAGGAGCAGTTCTTC. Full variable domain (missing parts from reference TRBV5-5 and TRBJ2-1): DAGVTQSPTHLIKTRGQQVTLRCSPISGHKSVSWYQQVLGQGPQFIFQYYEKEERGRGNFPDRFSARQFPNYSSELNVNALLLGDSALYLCASSFRGEEQFFGPGTRLTVL.

This clone was seen a single time. V gene TRBV4-1 combines with J gene TRBJ2-5; 12 nucleotides line up with TRBD2. This CDR3 contains 17 residues. Germline CDR1 reads MGHRA; CDR2 reads YSYEKL. The V gene end was trimmed by 1 base and the J gene end by 2 bases; junction bases not matched to a gene: 5. As DNA, the CDR3 is TGCGCCAGCAGCCAAGTCGCTAGCGGGGGGGCACAAGAGACCCAGTACTTC. As protein: CASSQVASGGAQETQYF.

This clone qualifies as medium-sized (0.01 to 0.1%). This rearrangement joins TRBV6-1 to TRBJ2-1, with 10 bases lining up with TRBD2. Unmatched junction bases numbered 4, after V lost 3 bases and J lost 8 bases. Per germline, CDR1 MNHNS and CDR2 SASEGT. This CDR3 comprises 14 residues. The DNA for the CDR3 is TGTGCCAGCAGTGATTCAGCGGGGGGGGATGAGCAGTTCTTC. This gives the protein CASSDSAGGDEQFF.

V gene TRBV7-2 combines with J gene TRBJ1-2, with D possibly TRBD1 on 6 matching bases. This CDR3 has 13 amino acids. Germline V gene lookup returns CDR1 SGHTA and CDR2 FQGNSA. Trimming removed 2 bases from V and 4 bases from J, with 8 bases in between. DNA of the CDR3: TGTGCCAGCAGCTTAAACAGGGCCTATGGCTACACCTTC. Amino acid sequence: CASSLNRAYGYTF. Drawing the rest from reference TRBV7-2 and TRBJ1-2, the complete variable domain is GAGVSQSPSNKVTEKGKDVELRCDPISGHTALYWYRQSLGQGLEFLIYFQGNSAPDKSGLPSDRFSAERTGGSVSTLTIQRTQQEDSAVYLCASSLNRAYGYTFGSGTRLTVV.

The sample holds one count of this clone. This rearrangement joins TRBV6-2 or TRBV6-3 to TRBJ2-3; D might be TRBD1 or TRBD2, each matching 5 bases. Trimming pared 5 bases from V and 2 bases from J, leaving 14 bases between. This CDR3 contains 15 residues. Looked up from germline, CDR1 is MNHEY and CDR2 is SVGEGT. The CDR3, as DNA: TGTGCCAGCAGTCCCGGGACGGCTCACACAGATACGCAGTATTTT. Translation: CASSPGTAHTDTQYF.

This clone appeared a single time. This rearrangement joins TRBV5-4 to TRBJ1-2, with TRBD1 matching over 9 bases. With 4 bases clipped from V and 2 bases from J, the junction kept 12 bases outside the gene matches. The CDR3 extends over 17 amino acids. CDR1 is SGHNT and CDR2 is YYREEE in the germline V gene (reference sequence). The CDR3 DNA reads TGTGCCAGCAGCCGAACCACCGGGACAGGGCCAAACTATGGCTACACCTTC. Its translation: CASSRTTGTGPNYGYTF.

This clone was detected only once. The chain combines TRBV4-3 with TRBJ1-2, with D perhaps TRBD1 (6 bases). The CDR3 is 13 amino acids. V lost 5 bases, J lost 8 bases, and 15 bases lay in between. Germline assignment: CDR1 LGHNA and CDR2 YSLEER. CDR3 in amino acids: CASSIGDMGGYTF. In DNA form, the CDR3 reads TGCGCCAGCAGCATAGGGGACATGGGGGGCTACACCTTC.

As DNA, the CDR3 is TGTGCCAGCAGCCTAAGGCAGGGAGGCAGGGAGACCCAGTACTTC. It is translated as CASSLRQGGRETQYF. The chain couples TRBV14 to TRBJ2-5; perhaps TRBD2 as D (6 bases). The V end was cut by 4 bases, the J end by 5 bases, with 17 bases between. Germline V gives CDR1 SGHDN, CDR2 FVKESK. The CDR3 has 15 residues.

The chain joins TRBV6-5 to TRBJ1-2; the match to TRBD1 covers 8 bases. The germline CDR1 and CDR2 sequences are MNHEY and SVGAGI. CDR3 length: 11 amino acids. J gave up 7 bases and V 11 bases, and 6 bases lay outside the gene matches. CDR3 DNA sequence: TGTGCCGTGTCACAGGGGGGTGGCTACACCTTC. Residues: CAVSQGGGYTF.

The chain joins TRBV19 to TRBJ1-1, with 8 bases aligning to TRBD1. V lost 7 bases, J lost 5 bases, and 9 bases stayed unmatched. Per germline, CDR1 LNHDA and CDR2 SQIVND (reference sequence). The CDR3 sequence is 14 residues long. Written as DNA, the CDR3 is TGTGCCAGTACCGCCAGGGGGCGCGTAACTGAAGCTTTCTTT. This codes for CASTARGRVTEAFF.

This chain joins TRBV19 and TRBJ2-1; 11 bases agree with TRBD2. Germline CDR1 reads LNHDA; CDR2 reads SQIVND (reference sequence). The CDR3 spans 17 residues. The trim removed 0 bases at V and 5 bases at J, leaving 6 bases unmatched. CDR3 sequence reads: CASSIDSGGAIHNEQFF. For the CDR3, the DNA is TGTGCCAGTAGTATAGATAGCGGGGGGGCCATCCACAATGAGCAGTTCTTC.

The rearrangement links TRBV25-1 to TRBJ2-3; D assignment may be TRBD1 or TRBD2 (5 bases each). This CDR3 region has 17 residues. Trimming stripped 2 bases from V and 3 bases from J, with 18 bases between. The germline gives CDR1 MGHDK, CDR2 SYGVNS. The CDR3 region is CASSERADEGRTDTQYF. The CDR3 bases are TGTGCCAGCAGTGAAAGGGCCGATGAGGGGCGGACAGATACGCAGTATTTT.

Concerning this clone itself: Within the sample, other DNA sequences also encode this same CDR3. The rearrangement joins TRBV19 to TRBJ2-1, with a weak D call TRBD2 (7 bases). The length of the CDR3 is 15 residues. V lost 8 bases, J lost 1 base, and 15 bases lay in between. CDR1 and CDR2 (germline): LNHDA, SQIVND (reference sequence). CDR3 residues: CASRGGGGSYNEQFF. The CDR3 DNA sequence: TGTGCCAGTCGCGGGGGCGGGGGTTCCTACAATGAGCAGTTCTTC.

This clone has a single count. The genes are TRBV18 and TRBJ2-3; D unclear. Germline CDR1 reads KGHSH; CDR2 reads LQKENI. Trimming stripped 6 bases from V and 0 bases from J, with 16 bases between. CDR3 length equals 16 residues. CDR3 nucleotide sequence: TGTGCCAGCTCCCAAGCTAGTCTCGTAAGCACAGATACGCAGTATTTT. It encodes CASSQASLVSTDTQYF.

V usage is TRBV6-5 and J usage is TRBJ2-3, with a tentative D call TRBD2 (5 bases). V dropped 8 bases and J dropped 5 bases, with 11 bases sitting between them. The CDR3 is 12 residues long. CDR1 is MNHEY and CDR2 is SVGAGI in the germline V gene. The CDR3 DNA follows: TGTGCCAGCGGGTCCGAGGGAGATACGCAGTATTTT. As protein: CASGSEGDTQYF.

The gene calls are TRBV5-5 and TRBJ2-5; 10 bases fit TRBD2. Germline V lookup: CDR1 SGHKS, CDR2 YYEKEE (reference sequence). This CDR3 contains 16 residues. V shed 4 bases, J shed 5 bases, and the junction held 11 bases outside the gene matches. CDR3 sequence: CASSPFLAGAGETQYF. DNA for the CDR3: TGTGCCAGCAGCCCCTTCCTAGCGGGGGCGGGGGAGACCCAGTACTTC.

This sequence joins TRBV25-1 and TRBJ2-7; the D is unclear. The germline gives CDR1 MGHDK, CDR2 SYGVNS. This CDR3 is 12 amino acids long. Trimming shortened V by 3 bases and J by 4 bases, and 7 bases separated the two germline ends. DNA for the CDR3: TGTGCCAGCAGTGACCCTAGGTACGAGCAGTACTTC. Encoded protein: CASSDPRYEQYF.